Detailed here is one T cell receptor (beta chain). This clonotype has just a few counts. What this receptor recognizes is not known. Per-nucleotide qualities are absent, and no much larger clonotype sits a single base away. The data were taken from a study of T cells after yellow fever vaccination (dated by TCRdb to about 2019). Study-level background: The SMART-Seq v4 Ultra Low Input RNA kit was used to prepare libraries from fractions with low cell numbers. To follow T-cell clones before and after both primary and booster YFV17D yellow fever vaccination, bulk TCR alpha and beta repertoires underwent longitudinal sequencing. Two healthy male donors, one aged 18 to 29 and one aged 30 to 40 years, made up the cohort. Blood was drawn at multiple timepoints before and after primary and secondary immunization, with bulk PBMC replicates and cell subsets isolated. On the study overall, not on this receptor specifically: The secondary T-cell response was weaker than the primary response but faster, peaking on day 5 instead of day 15. A small share of clonotypes was detected in both CD4 and CD8 compartments, with the overlap likely arising from convergent recombination. The study included only two donors, which limits how far the findings can be generalized. Computational filtering was needed because FACS-sorted repertoires could contain abundant contaminating clonotypes from the bulk population. Most clones expanded after primary vaccination were re-detected after the booster (96% of CD4 and roughly 87% of CD8), suggesting broad memory maintenance.

TCR cDNA was made using 5'RACE template switching, a step that added a universal primer site and unique molecular identifiers. cDNA synthesis was primed from both the TCR alpha and TCR beta constant segments. Two PCR steps were used to amplify libraries, with sample barcodes and sequencing adapters being added in the second step. Sequencing of libraries was done on Illumina HiSeq 2500 (2x100 bp) or NovaSeq (2x150 bp). The source study handled its data this way. Demultiplexing of reads and collapsing into UMI consensus sequences were performed with MIGEC, and V(D)J alignment was carried out with MiXCR. Vaccine-responding clonotypes were identified with edgeR using replicate PBMC samples, with FDR below 0.01 and a log2 fold change above 5 up to day 15 being required. Each bulk clonotype received a CD4 or CD8 identity based on whether the sequenced CD4 or CD8 repertoire contained that clonotype at higher abundance. Using fastp trimming at Q25 and MiXCR clonotype assembly, TCRdb reanalyzed the public sequencing data and kept in-frame beta chains. Rows with one shared CDR3 protein collapse into an entry with the most common genes and DNA. The V and J calls, along with clone size, are taken from TCRdb and not from the paper's own processing. The sample profile shows roughly 520,000 distinct CDR3 sequences; 21% of them were found once. In total, the top ten clones hold around 16% of the sample.

The label giving this sample's treatment or condition can be read as: live attenuated yellow fever vaccine strain. Two biological replicates of bulk PBMCs were collected at each blood-draw timepoint. PBMCs were isolated from peripheral blood using a standard Ficoll-Paque protocol. RNA was extracted with TriZol from bulk PBMCs, CD4 and CD8 fractions, and dextramer-positive and dextramer-negative fractions. The germline V gene (reference sequence) provides CDR1 DFQATT and CDR2 SNEGSKA. From the cysteine through the phenylalanine, the CDR3 covers 12 amino acids. The only DNA kept is the CDR3, 36 bases in frame from the first base. Trimming takes 6 bases off V and 9 bases off J; junction bases not matched to a gene: 7.

This specimen was PBMCs, taken approximately 22 days after the first yellow fever vaccination. The V and J segments used are TRBV20-1 and TRBJ1-1, with 10 bases matching TRBD1. The TCR sequence derives from a man between 18 and 29 years old who received the YFV17D yellow fever vaccine. In nucleotide form, the sequence is TGCAGTGCGGGTCCGGGACAGGGGAAAGCTTTCTTT. It codes for CSAGPGQGKAFF.